Only a few counts were recorded for the clone carrying this T cell receptor (beta chain). Additional DNA sequences in this sample encode the identical CDR3. With 1 base removed from V and 7 bases from J, the gap between germline ends came to 8 bases. The CDR3 has 13 residues. Looked up from germline, CDR1 is GTSNPN and CDR2 is SVGIG (reference sequence). Data came from immunoSEQ multiplex PCR; TCRdb stores just in-frame clones and leaves some out. The repertoire holds roughly 95,000 clones, roughly 45% seen once, with about 15% in the top ten. This entry belongs to a study of shared clonotypes between healthy human individuals.

The V and J genes are TRBV30 and TRBJ1-6; possibly TRBD1 for D (5 bases). This clonotype was sampled from a woman aged 40 to 50 in good health. Some clones in this sample may be carry-over from other donors' samples. The sequenced material came from PBMCs. CDR3 sequence: CAWSGRGNSPLHF. DNA of the CDR3: TGTGCCTGGAGTGGGAGGGGCAATTCACCCCTCCACTTT.